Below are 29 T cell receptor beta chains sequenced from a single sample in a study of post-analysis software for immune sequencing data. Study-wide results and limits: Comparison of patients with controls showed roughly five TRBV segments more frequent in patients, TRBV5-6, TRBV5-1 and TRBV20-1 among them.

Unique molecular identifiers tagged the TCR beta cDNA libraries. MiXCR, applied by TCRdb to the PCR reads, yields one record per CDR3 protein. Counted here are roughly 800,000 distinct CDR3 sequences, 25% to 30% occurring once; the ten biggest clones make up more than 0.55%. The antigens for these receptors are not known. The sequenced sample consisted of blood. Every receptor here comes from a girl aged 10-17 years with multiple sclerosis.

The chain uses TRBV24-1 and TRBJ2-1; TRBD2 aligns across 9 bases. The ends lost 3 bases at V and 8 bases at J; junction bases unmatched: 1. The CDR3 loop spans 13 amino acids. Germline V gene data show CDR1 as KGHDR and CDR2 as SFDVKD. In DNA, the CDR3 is TGTGCCACCAGTGATGTAGCGGGGGATGAGCAGTTCTTC. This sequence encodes CATSDVAGDEQFF.

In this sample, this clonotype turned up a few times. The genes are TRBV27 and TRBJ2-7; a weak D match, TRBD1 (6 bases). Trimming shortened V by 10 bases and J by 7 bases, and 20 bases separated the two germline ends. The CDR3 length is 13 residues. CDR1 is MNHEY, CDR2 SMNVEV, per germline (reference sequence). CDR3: CATEDGGTGEQYF. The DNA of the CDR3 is TGTGCCACCGAAGATGGGGGCACGGGTGAGCAGTACTTC.

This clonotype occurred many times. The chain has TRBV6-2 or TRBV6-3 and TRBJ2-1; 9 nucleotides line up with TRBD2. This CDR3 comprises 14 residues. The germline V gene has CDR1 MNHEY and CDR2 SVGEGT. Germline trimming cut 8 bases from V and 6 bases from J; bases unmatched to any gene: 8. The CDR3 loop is CASGRAGGSNEQFF. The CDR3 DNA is TGTGCCAGCGGACGAGCGGGGGGTTCCAATGAGCAGTTCTTC.

DNA for the CDR3: TGTGCCAGCAGTTACTCGATTCCAGGGCGTTCCTATAATTCACCCCTCCACTTT. Amino acids: CASSYSIPGRSYNSPLHF. V and J are TRBV6-5 and TRBJ1-6, with a weak D call TRBD1 (5 bases). CDR1 is MNHEY and CDR2 is SVGAGI in the germline V gene. The V end was cut by 0 bases, the J end by 1 base, with 13 bases between. The CDR3 contains 18 residues.

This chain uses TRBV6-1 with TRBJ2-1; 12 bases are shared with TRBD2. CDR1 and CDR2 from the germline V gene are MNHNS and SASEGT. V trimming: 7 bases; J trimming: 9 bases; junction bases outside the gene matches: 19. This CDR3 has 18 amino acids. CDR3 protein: CASNRAGRLAGGLGEQFF. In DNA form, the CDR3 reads TGTGCCAGCAACAGGGCCGGGAGGCTAGCGGGAGGGCTGGGTGAGCAGTTCTTC.

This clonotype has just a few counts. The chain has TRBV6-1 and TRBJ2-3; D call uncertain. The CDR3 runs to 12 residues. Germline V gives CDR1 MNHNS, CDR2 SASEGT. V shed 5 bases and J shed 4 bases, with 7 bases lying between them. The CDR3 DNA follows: TGTGCCAGCAGTTCCATCCCAGATACGCAGTATTTT. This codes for CASSSIPDTQYF.

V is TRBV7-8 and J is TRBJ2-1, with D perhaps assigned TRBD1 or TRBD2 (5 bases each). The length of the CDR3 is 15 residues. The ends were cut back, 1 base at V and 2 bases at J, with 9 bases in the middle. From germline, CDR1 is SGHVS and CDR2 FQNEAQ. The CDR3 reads CASSLGGRTYNEQFF. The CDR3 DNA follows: TGTGCCAGCAGCTTAGGGGGACGGACCTACAATGAGCAGTTCTTC.

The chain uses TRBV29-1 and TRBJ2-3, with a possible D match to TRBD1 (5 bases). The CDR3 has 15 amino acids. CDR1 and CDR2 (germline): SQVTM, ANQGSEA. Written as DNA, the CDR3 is TGCGGCGCCCGGACACTACTCCTGAGGACAGATACGCAGTATTTT. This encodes CGARTLLLRTDTQYF.

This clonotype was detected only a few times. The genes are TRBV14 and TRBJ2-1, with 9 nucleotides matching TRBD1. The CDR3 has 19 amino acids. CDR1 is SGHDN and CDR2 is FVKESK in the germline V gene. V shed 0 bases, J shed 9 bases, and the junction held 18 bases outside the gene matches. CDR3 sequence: CASSQENWGRDRVVGEQFF. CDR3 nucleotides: TGTGCCAGCAGCCAAGAGAATTGGGGCCGGGACAGGGTGGTGGGTGAGCAGTTCTTC.

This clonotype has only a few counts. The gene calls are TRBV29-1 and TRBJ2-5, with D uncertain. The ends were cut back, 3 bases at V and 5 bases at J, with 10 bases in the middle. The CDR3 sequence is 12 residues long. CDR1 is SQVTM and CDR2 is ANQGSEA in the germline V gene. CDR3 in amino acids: CSVDSRSETQYF. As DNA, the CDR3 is TGCAGCGTTGATAGCCGTTCGGAGACCCAGTACTTC.

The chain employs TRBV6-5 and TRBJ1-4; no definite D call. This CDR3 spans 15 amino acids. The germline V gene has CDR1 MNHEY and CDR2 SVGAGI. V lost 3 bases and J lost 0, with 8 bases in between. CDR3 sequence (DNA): TGTGCCAGCAGTTATCGGGGTGCAACTAATGAAAAACTGTTTTTT. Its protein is CASSYRGATNEKLFF.

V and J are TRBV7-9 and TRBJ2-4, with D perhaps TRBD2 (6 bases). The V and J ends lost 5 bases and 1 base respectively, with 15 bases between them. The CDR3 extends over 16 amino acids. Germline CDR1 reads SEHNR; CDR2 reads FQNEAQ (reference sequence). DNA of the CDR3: TGTGCCAGCAGCCCAATGGGGGGTACGGCCAAAAACATTCAGTACTTC. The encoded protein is CASSPMGGTAKNIQYF. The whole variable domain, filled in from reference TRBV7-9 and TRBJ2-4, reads DTGVSQNPRHKITKRGQNVTFRCDPISEHNRLYWYRQTLGQGPEFLTYFQNEAQLEKSRLLSDRFSAERPKGSFSTLEIQRTEQGDSAMYLCASSPMGGTAKNIQYFGAGTRLSVL.

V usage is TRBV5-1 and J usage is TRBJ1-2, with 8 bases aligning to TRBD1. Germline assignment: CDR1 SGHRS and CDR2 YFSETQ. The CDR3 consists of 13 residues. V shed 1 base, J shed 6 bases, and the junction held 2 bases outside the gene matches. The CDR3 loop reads CASSLQGAHGYTF. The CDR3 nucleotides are TGCGCCAGCAGCTTGCAGGGGGCTCATGGCTACACCTTC.

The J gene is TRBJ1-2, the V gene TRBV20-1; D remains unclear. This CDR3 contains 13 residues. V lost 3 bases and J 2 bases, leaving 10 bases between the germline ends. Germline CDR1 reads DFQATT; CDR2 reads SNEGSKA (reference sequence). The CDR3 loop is CSARTRGNYGYTF. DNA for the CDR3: TGCAGTGCTAGGACTCGAGGCAACTATGGCTACACCTTC.

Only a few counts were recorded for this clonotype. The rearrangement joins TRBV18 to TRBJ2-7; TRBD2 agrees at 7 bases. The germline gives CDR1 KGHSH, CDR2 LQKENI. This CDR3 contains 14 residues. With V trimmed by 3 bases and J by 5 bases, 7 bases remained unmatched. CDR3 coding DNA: TGTGCCAGCTCACCCTCGGGAGGCATAAACGAGCAGTACTTC. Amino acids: CASSPSGGINEQYF.

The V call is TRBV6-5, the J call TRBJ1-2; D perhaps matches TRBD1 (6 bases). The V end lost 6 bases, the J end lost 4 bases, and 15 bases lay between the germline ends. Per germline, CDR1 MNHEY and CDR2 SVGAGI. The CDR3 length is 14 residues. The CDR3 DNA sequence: TGTGCCAGCAGACGACTACAAGGGGGCTATGGCTACACCTTC. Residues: CASRRLQGGYGYTF.

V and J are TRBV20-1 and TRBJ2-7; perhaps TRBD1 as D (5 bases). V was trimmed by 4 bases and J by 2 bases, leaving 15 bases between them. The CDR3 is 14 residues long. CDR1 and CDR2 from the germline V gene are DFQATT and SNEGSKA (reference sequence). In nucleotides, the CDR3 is TGCAGTGCTATAGTTTCTGACAGACCCTACGAGCAGTACTTC. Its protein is CSAIVSDRPYEQYF.

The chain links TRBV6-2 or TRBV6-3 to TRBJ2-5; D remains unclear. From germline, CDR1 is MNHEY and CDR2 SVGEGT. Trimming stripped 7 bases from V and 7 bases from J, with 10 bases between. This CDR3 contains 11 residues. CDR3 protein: CASNLRGTQYF. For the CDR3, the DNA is TGTGCCAGCAATTTGAGAGGGACCCAGTACTTC.

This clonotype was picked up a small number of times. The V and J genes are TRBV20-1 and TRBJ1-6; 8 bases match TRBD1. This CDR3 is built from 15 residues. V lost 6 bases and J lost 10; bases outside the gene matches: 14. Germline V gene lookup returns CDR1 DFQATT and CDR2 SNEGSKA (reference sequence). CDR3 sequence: CSASLQGAVRSPLHF. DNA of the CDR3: TGCAGTGCCTCACTCCAGGGGGCGGTTAGGTCACCCCTCCACTTT.

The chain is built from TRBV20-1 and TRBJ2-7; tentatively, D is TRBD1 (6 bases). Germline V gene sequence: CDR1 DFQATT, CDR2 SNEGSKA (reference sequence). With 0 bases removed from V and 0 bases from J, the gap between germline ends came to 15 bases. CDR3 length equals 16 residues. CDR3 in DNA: TGCAGTGCTAGAGATTTAGGGACACCGGGCTCCTACGAGCAGTACTTC. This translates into CSARDLGTPGSYEQYF.

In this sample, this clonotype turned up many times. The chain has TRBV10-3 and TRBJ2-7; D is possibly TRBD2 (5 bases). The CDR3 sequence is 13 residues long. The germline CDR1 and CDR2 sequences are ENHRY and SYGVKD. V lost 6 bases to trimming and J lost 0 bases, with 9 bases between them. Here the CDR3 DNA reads TGTGCCATCAGGAGGGAGCTCTCCTACGAGCAGTACTTC. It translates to CAIRRELSYEQYF.

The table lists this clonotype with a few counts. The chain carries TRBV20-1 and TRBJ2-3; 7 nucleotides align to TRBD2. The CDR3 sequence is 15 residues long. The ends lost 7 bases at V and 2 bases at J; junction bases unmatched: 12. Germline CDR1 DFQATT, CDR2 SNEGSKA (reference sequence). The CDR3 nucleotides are TGCAGTGGGGCCTTGAACGGGGGGACCACAGATACGCAGTATTTT. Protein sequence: CSGALNGGTTDTQYF.

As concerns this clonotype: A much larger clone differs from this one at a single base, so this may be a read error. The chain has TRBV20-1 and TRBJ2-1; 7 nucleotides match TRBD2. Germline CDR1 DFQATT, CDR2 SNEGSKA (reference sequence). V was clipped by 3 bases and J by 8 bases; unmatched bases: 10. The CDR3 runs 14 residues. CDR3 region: CSARGEGRDDEQFF. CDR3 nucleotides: TGCAGTGCTAGGGGGGAGGGGCGAGACGATGAGCAGTTCTTC.

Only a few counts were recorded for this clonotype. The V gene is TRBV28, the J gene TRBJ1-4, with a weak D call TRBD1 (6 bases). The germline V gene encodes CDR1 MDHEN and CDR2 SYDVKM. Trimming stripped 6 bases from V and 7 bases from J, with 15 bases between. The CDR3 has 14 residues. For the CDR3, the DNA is TGTGCCAGCAGCATCGGGACATGGCCTGAAAAACTGTTTTTT. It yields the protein CASSIGTWPEKLFF.

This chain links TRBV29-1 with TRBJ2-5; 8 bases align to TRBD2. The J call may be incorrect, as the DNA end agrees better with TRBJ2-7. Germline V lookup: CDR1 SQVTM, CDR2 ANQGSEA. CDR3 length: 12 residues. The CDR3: CSILAARDEQYF. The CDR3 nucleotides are TGCAGCATACTAGCGGCCCGGGACGAGCAGTACTTC.

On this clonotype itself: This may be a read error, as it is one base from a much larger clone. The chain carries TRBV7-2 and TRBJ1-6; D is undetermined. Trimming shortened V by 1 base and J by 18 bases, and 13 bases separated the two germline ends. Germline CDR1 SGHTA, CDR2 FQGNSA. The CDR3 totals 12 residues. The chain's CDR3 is CASSLGLSARHF. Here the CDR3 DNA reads TGTGCCAGCAGCTTAGGGCTGAGTGCCCGCCACTTT.

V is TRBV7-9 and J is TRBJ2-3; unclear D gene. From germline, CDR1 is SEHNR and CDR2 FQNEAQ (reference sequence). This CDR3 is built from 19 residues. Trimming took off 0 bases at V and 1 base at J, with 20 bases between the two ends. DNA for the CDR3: TGTGCCAGCAGCTTAGCGGGTTCCGGGCGGCGCCTCCGCACAGATACGCAGTATTTT. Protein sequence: CASSLAGSGRRLRTDTQYF. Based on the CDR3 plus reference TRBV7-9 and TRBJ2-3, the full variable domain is DTGVSQNPRHKITKRGQNVTFRCDPISEHNRLYWYRQTLGQGPEFLTYFQNEAQLEKSRLLSDRFSAERPKGSFSTLEIQRTEQGDSAMYLCASSLAGSGRRLRTDTQYFGPGTRLTVL.

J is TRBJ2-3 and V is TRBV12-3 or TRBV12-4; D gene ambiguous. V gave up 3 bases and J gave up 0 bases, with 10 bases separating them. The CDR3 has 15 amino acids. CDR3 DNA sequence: TGTGCCAGCAGTTTGAGGCCCTTTAGCACAGATACGCAGTATTTT. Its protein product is CASSLRPFSTDTQYF.

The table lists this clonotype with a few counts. In DNA, the CDR3 is TGTGCCAGCAGCTTATGGACAGGCTACTACGAGCAGTACTTC. This gives the protein CASSLWTGYYEQYF. The V gene is TRBV11-2, the J gene TRBJ2-7, with 7 bases identical to TRBD1. The CDR3 runs 14 residues. Germline V gene lookup returns CDR1 SGHAT and CDR2 FQNNGV. Unmatched junction bases numbered 4, after V lost 2 bases and J lost 3 bases. Together with reference TRBV11-2 and TRBJ2-7, the CDR3 gives the full variable domain: EAGVAQSPRYKIIEKRQSVAFWCNPISGHATLYWYQQILGQGPKLLIQFQNNGVVDDSQLPKDRFSAERLKGVDSTLKIQPAKLEDSAVYLCASSLWTGYYEQYFGPGTRLTVT.